Following are 18 T cell receptor beta chains from one sample sequenced in a study of control samples from healthy donors and cancer patients. Sequencing was performed with immunoSEQ multiplex PCR; in TCRdb, only in-frame clones are kept and a portion is missing. This table holds 65,000 to 90,000 clones, around 90% found once. The specimen was PBMCs. Receptor source: a woman in her 50s with colorectal cancer.

The chain is built from TRBV6-5 and TRBJ1-2; 9 nucleotides agree with TRBD1. Germline V CDR1 and CDR2: MNHEY, SVGAGI. This CDR3 contains 16 residues. The V segment lost 0 bases and the J segment 5 bases; nucleotides outside the gene matches: 7. The DNA of the CDR3 is TGTGCCAGCAGTTACTCTCGACAGGGGGGGTGGTATGGCTACACCTTC. Protein product: CASSYSRQGGWYGYTF.

The V gene is TRBV5-8, the J gene TRBJ2-5; D possibly uses TRBD1 or TRBD2 (5 bases each). The CDR3 sequence is 14 residues long. Deletions cut 4 bases from V and 1 base from J, with 11 bases between. CDR1 and CDR2 (germline): SGHTS, YDEGEE. The CDR3 reads CASSRGPTQETQYF. The CDR3 DNA reads as TGTGCCAGCAGCCGGGGACCGACCCAAGAGACCCAGTACTTC.

The sample holds one count of this clone. The chain uses TRBV28 and TRBJ2-7; 8 bases are shared with TRBD2. The CDR3 is made up of 15 amino acids. From germline, CDR1 is MDHEN and CDR2 SYDVKM. The J segment lost 1 base and the V segment lost 6 bases, leaving 8 bases of the junction unmatched. CDR3 sequence (DNA): TGTGCCAGCAGCCCCTACCGGGGGGGATCCTACGAGCAGTACGTC. It codes for CASSPYRGGSYEQYV.

V usage is TRBV12-3 or TRBV12-4 and J usage is TRBJ1-3; D call uncertain. This CDR3 has 12 residues. V dropped 5 bases and J dropped 3 bases, with 5 bases sitting between them. CDR3 sequence reads: CASSVGGNTIYF. The CDR3 DNA is TGTGCCAGCAGTGTGGGTGGAAACACCATATATTTT.

The J gene is TRBJ2-1, the V gene TRBV28; D is unresolved. The germline CDR1 and CDR2 sequences are MDHEN and SYDVKM. Trimming cost V 5 bases and J 7 bases, with 6 bases left between them. The CDR3 has 11 residues. CDR3 bases: TGTGCCAGCAGTCCCTTAAATGAGCAGTTCTTC. Translated, it gives CASSPLNEQFF.

V and J are TRBV5-1 and TRBJ1-3; 9 bases fit TRBD1. CDR1 SGHRS and CDR2 YFSETQ come from the germline V gene. The ends lost 3 bases at V and 1 base at J; junction bases unmatched: 5. The length of the CDR3 is 16 residues. The CDR3, as DNA: TGCGCCAGCAGCTCTACCGGACAGGGGTCTGGAAACACCATATATTTT. This sequence encodes CASSSTGQGSGNTIYF.

Concerning this clone itself: At one end the junction does not follow the germline gene, possibly because of a read error. The chain uses TRBV6-5 and TRBJ1-2, with a possible D match to TRBD1 (5 bases). CDR1 is MNHEY, CDR2 SVGAGI, per germline. CDR3 length equals 14 residues. The DNA for the CDR3 is TGTGCCTGCAGGGTCGGGGGGTCGGACTATGGCTACACCTTC. Residues: CACRVGGSDYGYTF.

This chain joins TRBV3-1 (or the pseudogene TRBV3-2) and TRBJ1-6; a weak D match, TRBD1 (5 bases). CDR3 length: 15 amino acids. Germline CDR1 and CDR2: LGHDT and YNNKEL (reference sequence). Deletions cut 5 bases from V and 10 bases from J, with 18 bases between. CDR3 DNA sequence: TGTGCCAGCAGCTCAGCGGGGGGGGAGGGATCACCCCTCCACTTT. Translation gives CASSSAGGEGSPLHF.

The chain has TRBV7-6 and TRBJ2-3; TRBD2 is a possible D gene (7 bases). V was trimmed by 1 base and J by 4 bases, leaving 15 bases between them. This CDR3 region has 16 residues. Germline CDR1 reads SGHVS; CDR2 reads FNYEAQ. The CDR3 region is CASSLGGGARPDTQYF. The CDR3 DNA reads as TGTGCCAGCAGCTTAGGAGGGGGGGCCCGCCCAGATACGCAGTATTTT.

The gene calls are TRBV10-2 and TRBJ1-2; 10 positions agree with TRBD1. Germline V gives CDR1 WSHSY, CDR2 SAAADI. Losses at the gene ends were 6 bases for V and 1 base for J; bases not matched to a gene: 5. The CDR3 length is 15 residues. This CDR3 is CASREGTGVNYGYTF. The CDR3 DNA is TGCGCCAGCAGGGAAGGGACAGGGGTTAACTATGGCTACACCTTC.

This clone was recorded only once. This rearrangement joins TRBV3-1 (or the pseudogene TRBV3-2) to TRBJ1-3, with a tentative D call TRBD1 (5 bases). The CDR3 extends over 14 amino acids. Per germline, CDR1 LGHDT and CDR2 YNNKEL (reference sequence). The V and J ends lost 1 base and 4 bases respectively, with 8 bases between them. This CDR3 reads CASSQGGPGNTIYF. The CDR3 coding sequence is TGTGCCAGCAGCCAAGGGGGACCCGGAAACACCATATATTTT.

This clone was counted a single time. V and J are TRBV2 and TRBJ2-7; tentatively, D is TRBD1 (6 bases). Germline V gene lookup returns CDR1 SNHLY and CDR2 FYNNEI. This CDR3 region has 12 residues. V was shortened by 4 bases and J by 3 bases, with 7 bases between the two germline ends. In nucleotides, the CDR3 is TGTGCCAGCAGTGTACAGGGCTACGAGCAGTACGTC. Translation: CASSVQGYEQYV.

In its sample, this clone was seen once. The V gene is TRBV12-3 or TRBV12-4, the J gene TRBJ1-1; 8 bases agree with TRBD1. Germline trimming cut 5 bases from V and 10 bases from J; bases unmatched to any gene: 6. This CDR3 spans 12 amino acids. The CDR3, as DNA: TGTGCCAGCAGTCCGAGGGACAGGAGAGCTTTCTTT. It yields the protein CASSPRDRRAFF.

The genes are TRBV6-6 and TRBJ2-5; 8 bases are a match to TRBD2. V shed 5 bases and J 5 bases; nucleotides not matched to a gene: 10. The CDR3 totals 15 residues. CDR1 MNHNY and CDR2 SVGAGI come from the germline V gene (reference sequence). CDR3 residues: CASSTRAGGGETQYF. DNA for the CDR3: TGTGCCAGCAGTACCCGCGCGGGGGGCGGGGAGACCCAGTACTTC.

This rearrangement joins TRBV19 to TRBJ2-5, with 10 bases fitting TRBD2. V gave up 5 bases and J gave up 5 bases; unmatched junction bases: 5. CDR1 is LNHDA, CDR2 SQIVND, per germline (reference sequence). CDR3 length equals 14 residues. CDR3 nucleotides: TGTGCCAGTAGTCGAGCGGGGGGGCCGGAGACCCAGTACTTC. It yields the protein CASSRAGGPETQYF.

The chain carries TRBV24-1 and TRBJ2-5, with D uncertain. The CDR3 is 12 amino acids. CDR1 is KGHDR and CDR2 is SFDVKD in the germline V gene. V was trimmed by 6 bases and J by 5 bases, leaving 9 bases between them. CDR3 sequence reads: CATSLIGETQYF. In nucleotides, the CDR3 is TGTGCCACCAGTCTTATCGGGGAGACCCAGTACTTC.

The chain links TRBV7-6 to TRBJ2-1; TRBD2 matches 15 bases. The CDR3 covers 18 residues. Germline CDR1 is SGHVS and CDR2 is FNYEAQ. With V trimmed by 5 bases and J by 3 bases, 8 bases remained unmatched. The DNA of the CDR3 is TGTGCCAGCAGCCGTGGGACTAGCGGGGGGCCCCTCTACAATGAGCAGTTCTTC. The encoded protein is CASSRGTSGGPLYNEQFF. The full variable domain, in which reference TRBV7-6 and TRBJ2-1 provide the parts outside the CDR3, is GAGVSQSPRYKVTKRGQDVALRCDPISGHVSLYWYRQALGQGPEFLTYFNYEAQQDKSGLPNDRFSAERPEGSISTLTIQRTEQRDSAMYRCASSRGTSGGPLYNEQFFGPGTRLTVL.

This clone was seen more than once but under ten times. V usage is TRBV10-3 and J usage is TRBJ1-1, with D possibly being TRBD1 (6 bases). Trimming removed 10 bases at V and 0 bases at J, with 15 bases between. In germline, CDR1 is ENHRY, CDR2 SYGVKD. This CDR3 has 14 amino acids. CDR3 residues: CATGRGGMNTEAFF. CDR3 DNA: TGTGCCACCGGGAGGGGGGGGATGAACACTGAAGCTTTCTTT.